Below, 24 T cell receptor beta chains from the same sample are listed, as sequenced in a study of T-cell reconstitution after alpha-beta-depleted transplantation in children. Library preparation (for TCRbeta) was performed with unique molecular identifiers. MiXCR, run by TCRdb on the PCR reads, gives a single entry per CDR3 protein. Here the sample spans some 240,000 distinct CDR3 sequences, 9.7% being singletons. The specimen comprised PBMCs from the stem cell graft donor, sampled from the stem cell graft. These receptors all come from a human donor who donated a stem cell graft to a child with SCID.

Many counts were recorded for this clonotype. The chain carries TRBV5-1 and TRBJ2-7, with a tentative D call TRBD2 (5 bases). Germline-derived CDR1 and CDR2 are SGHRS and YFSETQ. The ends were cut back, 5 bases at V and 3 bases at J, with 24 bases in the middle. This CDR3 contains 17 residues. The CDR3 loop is CASRRKADFGEDYEQYF. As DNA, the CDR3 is TGCGCCAGCAGACGAAAGGCCGACTTCGGGGAAGACTACGAGCAGTACTTC. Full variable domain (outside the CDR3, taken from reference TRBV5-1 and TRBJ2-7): KAGVTQTPRYLIKTRGQQVTLSCSPISGHRSVSWYQQTPGQGLQFLFEYFSETQRNKGNFPGRFSGRQFSNSRSEMNVSTLELGDSALYLCASRRKADFGEDYEQYFGPGTRLTVT.

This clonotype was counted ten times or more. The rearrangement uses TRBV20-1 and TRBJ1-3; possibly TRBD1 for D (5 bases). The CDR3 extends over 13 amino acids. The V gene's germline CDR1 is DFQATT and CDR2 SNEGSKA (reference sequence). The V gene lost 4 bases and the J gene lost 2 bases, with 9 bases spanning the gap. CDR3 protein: CSATGNPGNTIYF. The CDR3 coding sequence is TGCAGTGCTACAGGGAACCCTGGAAACACCATATATTTT.

The CDR3 sequence: CASTDRDRANYGYTF. DNA of the CDR3: TGTGCCAGCACAGATCGGGACAGGGCCAACTATGGCTACACCTTC. The V and J genes are TRBV5-5 and TRBJ1-2, with 9 bases identical to TRBD1. The CDR3 covers 15 residues. J gave up 2 bases and V 6 bases, and 8 bases lay outside the gene matches. Germline assignment: CDR1 SGHKS and CDR2 YYEKEE (reference sequence).

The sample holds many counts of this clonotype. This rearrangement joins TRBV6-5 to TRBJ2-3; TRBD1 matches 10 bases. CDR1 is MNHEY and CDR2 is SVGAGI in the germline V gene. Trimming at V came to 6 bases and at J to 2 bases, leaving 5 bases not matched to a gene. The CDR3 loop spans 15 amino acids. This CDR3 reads CASRGTGVFTDTQYF. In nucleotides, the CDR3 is TGTGCCAGCAGGGGGACAGGGGTTTTCACAGATACGCAGTATTTT.

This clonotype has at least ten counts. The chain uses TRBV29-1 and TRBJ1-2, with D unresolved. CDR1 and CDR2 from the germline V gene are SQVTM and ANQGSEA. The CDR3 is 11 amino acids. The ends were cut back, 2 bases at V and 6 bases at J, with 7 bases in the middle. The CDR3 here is CSVETDHGYTF. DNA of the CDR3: TGCAGCGTTGAAACAGACCATGGCTACACCTTC. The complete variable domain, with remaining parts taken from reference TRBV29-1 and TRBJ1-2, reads SAVISQKPSRDICQRGTSLTIQCQVDSQVTMMFWYRQQPGQSLTLIATANQGSEATYESGFVIDKFPISRPNLTFSTLTVSNMSPEDSSIYLCSVETDHGYTFGSGTRLTVV.

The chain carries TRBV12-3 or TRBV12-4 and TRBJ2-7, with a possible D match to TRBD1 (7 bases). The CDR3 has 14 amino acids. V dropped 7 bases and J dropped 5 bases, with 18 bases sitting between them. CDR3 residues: CASTMTGTHDEQYF. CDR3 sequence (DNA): TGTGCCAGCACTATGACAGGGACTCACGACGAGCAGTACTTC.

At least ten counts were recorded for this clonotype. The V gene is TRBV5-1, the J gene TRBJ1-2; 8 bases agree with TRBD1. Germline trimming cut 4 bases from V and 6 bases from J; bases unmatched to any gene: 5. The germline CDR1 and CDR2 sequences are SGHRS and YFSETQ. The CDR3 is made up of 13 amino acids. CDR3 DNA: TGCGCCAGCAGCCGCGGACAGGGTCATGGCTACACCTTC. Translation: CASSRGQGHGYTF.

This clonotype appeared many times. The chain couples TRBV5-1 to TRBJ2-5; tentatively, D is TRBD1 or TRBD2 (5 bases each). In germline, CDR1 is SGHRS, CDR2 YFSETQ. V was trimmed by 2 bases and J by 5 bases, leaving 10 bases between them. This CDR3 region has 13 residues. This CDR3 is CASSLGWGETQYF. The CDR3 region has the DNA TGCGCCAGCAGCTTAGGCTGGGGGGAGACCCAGTACTTC. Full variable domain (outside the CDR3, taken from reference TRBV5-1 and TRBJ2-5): KAGVTQTPRYLIKTRGQQVTLSCSPISGHRSVSWYQQTPGQGLQFLFEYFSETQRNKGNFPGRFSGRQFSNSRSEMNVSTLELGDSALYLCASSLGWGETQYFGPGTRLLVL.

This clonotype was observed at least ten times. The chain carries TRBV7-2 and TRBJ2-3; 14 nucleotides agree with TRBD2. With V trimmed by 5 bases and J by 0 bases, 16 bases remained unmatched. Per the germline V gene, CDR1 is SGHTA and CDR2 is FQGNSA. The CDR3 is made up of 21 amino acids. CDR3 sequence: CASSLPGLAGGITLSTDTQYF. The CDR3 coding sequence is TGTGCCAGCAGCCTACCCGGACTAGCGGGGGGCATAACTCTAAGCACAGATACGCAGTATTTT.

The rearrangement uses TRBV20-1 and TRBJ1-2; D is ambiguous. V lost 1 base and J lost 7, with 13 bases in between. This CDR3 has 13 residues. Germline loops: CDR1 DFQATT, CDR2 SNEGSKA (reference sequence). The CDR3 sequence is CSARVSTSRGYTF. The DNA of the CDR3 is TGCAGTGCTAGAGTATCGACATCTCGTGGCTACACCTTC.

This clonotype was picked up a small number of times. The CDR3 sequence: CASSNRVNTEAFF. The CDR3 region has the DNA TGTGCCAGCAGCAACAGGGTCAACACTGAAGCTTTCTTT. The chain is built from TRBV2 and TRBJ1-1; weak D call: TRBD1 (6 bases). The CDR3 contains 13 residues. Germline V gene lookup returns CDR1 SNHLY and CDR2 FYNNEI. Trimming took off 6 bases at V and 2 bases at J, with 10 bases between the two ends.

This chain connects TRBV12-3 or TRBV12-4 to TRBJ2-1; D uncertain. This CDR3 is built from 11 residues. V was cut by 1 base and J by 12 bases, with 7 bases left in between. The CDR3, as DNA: TGTGCCAGCAGTTTAGTAAGGTCGCAGTTCTTC. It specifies CASSLVRSQFF.

CDR3 residues: CAGGQLNTEAFF. The CDR3 nucleotides are TGTGCCGGCGGACAGTTGAACACTGAAGCTTTCTTT. The genes are TRBV2 and TRBJ1-1; the D gene is possibly TRBD1 (6 bases). Germline lookup yields CDR1 SNHLY and CDR2 FYNNEI. The CDR3 covers 12 residues. V was pared by 11 bases and J by 0 bases, with 10 bases between.

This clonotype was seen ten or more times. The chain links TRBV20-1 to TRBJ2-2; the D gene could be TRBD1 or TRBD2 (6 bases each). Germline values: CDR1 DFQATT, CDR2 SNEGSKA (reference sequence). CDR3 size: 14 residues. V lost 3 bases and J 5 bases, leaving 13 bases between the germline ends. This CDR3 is CSARGGGETGELFF. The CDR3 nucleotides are TGCAGTGCTAGGGGGGGCGGGGAAACCGGGGAGCTGTTTTTT.

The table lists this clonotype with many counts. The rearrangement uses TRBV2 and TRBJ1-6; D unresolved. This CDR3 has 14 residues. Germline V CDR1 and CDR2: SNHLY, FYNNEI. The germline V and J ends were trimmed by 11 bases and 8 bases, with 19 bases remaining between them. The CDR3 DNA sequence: TGTGCCTCCAACCCGGGATCCAGAGATTCACCCCTCCACTTT. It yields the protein CASNPGSRDSPLHF.

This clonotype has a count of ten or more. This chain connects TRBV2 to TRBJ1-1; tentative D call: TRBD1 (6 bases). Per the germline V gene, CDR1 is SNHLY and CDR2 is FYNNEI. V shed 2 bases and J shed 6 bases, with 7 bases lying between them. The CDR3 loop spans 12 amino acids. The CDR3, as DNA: TGTGCCAGCAGTGAACAGGGGCCTGAAGCTTTCTTT. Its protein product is CASSEQGPEAFF.

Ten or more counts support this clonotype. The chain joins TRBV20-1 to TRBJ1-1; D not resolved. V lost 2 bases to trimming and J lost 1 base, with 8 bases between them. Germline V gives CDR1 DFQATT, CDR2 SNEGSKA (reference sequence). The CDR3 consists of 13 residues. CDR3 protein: CSARRTGNTEAFF. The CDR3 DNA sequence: TGCAGTGCTAGAAGGACGGGGAACACTGAAGCTTTCTTT.

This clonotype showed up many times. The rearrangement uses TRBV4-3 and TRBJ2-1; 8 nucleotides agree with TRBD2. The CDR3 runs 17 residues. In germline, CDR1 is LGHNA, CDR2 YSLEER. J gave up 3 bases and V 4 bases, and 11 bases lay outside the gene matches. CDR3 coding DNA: TGCGCCAGCAGCCGATCTTTAACGGGGGGGCTCTACAATGAGCAGTTCTTC. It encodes CASSRSLTGGLYNEQFF.

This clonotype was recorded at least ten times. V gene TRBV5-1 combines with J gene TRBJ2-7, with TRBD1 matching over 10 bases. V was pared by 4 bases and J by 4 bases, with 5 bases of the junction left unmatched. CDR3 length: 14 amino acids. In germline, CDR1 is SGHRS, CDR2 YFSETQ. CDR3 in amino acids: CASSRPGQGYEQYF. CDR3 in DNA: TGCGCCAGCAGCCGGCCGGGACAGGGGTACGAGCAGTACTTC.

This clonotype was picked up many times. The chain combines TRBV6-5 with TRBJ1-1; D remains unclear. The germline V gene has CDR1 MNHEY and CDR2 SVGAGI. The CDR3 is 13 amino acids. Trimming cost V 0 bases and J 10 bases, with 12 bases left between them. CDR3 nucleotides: TGTGCCAGCAGTTACTCGGGGATCGGCGGAGCTTTCTTT. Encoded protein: CASSYSGIGGAFF.

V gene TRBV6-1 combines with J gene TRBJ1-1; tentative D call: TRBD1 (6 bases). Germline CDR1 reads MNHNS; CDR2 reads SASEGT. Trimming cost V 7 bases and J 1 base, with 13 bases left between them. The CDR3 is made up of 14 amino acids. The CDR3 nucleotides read TGTGCCAGCAAACTACAGGGCCAGAACACTGAAGCTTTCTTT. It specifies CASKLQGQNTEAFF.

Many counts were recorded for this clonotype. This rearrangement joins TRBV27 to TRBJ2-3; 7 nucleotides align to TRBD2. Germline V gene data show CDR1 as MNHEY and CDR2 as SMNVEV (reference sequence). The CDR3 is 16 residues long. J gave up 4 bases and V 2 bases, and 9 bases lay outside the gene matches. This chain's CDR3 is CASSLRLGGDADTQYF. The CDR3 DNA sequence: TGTGCCAGCAGTTTACGGTTGGGGGGGGATGCAGATACGCAGTATTTT.

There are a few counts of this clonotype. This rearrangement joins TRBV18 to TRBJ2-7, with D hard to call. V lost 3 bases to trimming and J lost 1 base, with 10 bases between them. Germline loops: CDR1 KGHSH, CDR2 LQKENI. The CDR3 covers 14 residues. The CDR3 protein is CASSPRRKSYEQYF. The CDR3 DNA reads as TGTGCCAGCTCACCCCGACGGAAGTCCTACGAGCAGTACTTC.

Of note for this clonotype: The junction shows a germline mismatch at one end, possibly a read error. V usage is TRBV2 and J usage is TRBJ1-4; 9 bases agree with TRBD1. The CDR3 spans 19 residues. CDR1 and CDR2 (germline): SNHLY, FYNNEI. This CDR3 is CTSCPLIQGAFRTNEKLFF. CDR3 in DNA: TGTACCAGCTGCCCCCTAATACAGGGGGCGTTTAGAACTAATGAAAAACTGTTTTTT. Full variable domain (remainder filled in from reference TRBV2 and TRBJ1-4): EPEVTQTPSHQVTQMGQEVILRCVPISNHLYFYWYRQILGQKVEFLVSFYNNEISEKSEIFDDQFSVERPDGSNFTLKIRSTKLEDSAMYFCTSCPLIQGAFRTNEKLFFGSGTQLSVL.